This TCR beta chain was retrieved from a study of blood T cell repertoires in COVID-19. The wider study: Nucleic acid was either cDNA or gDNA, and it came from T cells, B-cell-depleted T cells, or PBMCs.

This CDR3 has 14 amino acids. The V end lost 6 bases, the J end lost 5 bases, and 16 bases lay between the germline ends. Germline CDR1 and CDR2: MNHEY and SVGAGI. Adults between roughly 18 and 100 years of age took part from fewer than 30 US areas. The data were produced by immunoSEQ multiplex PCR, yet TCRdb's version contains in-frame clones alone and is incomplete. The sample lists approximately 360,000 clones; roughly 86% were seen once. The TCR sequence derives from a man aged 40-55 years in a cohort exposed to, infected with or recovered from COVID-19 (not recorded which). Sequenced: PBMCs or T cells enriched from blood (not recorded which). The V call is TRBV6-5, the J call TRBJ2-5; a weak D match, TRBD1 (6 bases). The DNA of the CDR3 is TGTGCCAGCAGGAATACAGGGTTGGGGGAGACCCAGTACTTC. This codes for CASRNTGLGETQYF.